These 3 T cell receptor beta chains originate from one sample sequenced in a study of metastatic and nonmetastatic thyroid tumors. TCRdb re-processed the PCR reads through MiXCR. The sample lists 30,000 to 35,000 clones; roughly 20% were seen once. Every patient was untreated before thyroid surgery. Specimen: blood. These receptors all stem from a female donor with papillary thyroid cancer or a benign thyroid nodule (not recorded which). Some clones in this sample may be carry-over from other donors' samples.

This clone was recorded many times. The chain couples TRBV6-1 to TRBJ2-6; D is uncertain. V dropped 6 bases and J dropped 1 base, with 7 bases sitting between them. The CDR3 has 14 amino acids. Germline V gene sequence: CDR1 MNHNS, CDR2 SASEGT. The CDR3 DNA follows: TGTGCCAGCAGCCCACGATCTGGGGCCAACGTCCTGACTTTC. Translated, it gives CASSPRSGANVLTF.

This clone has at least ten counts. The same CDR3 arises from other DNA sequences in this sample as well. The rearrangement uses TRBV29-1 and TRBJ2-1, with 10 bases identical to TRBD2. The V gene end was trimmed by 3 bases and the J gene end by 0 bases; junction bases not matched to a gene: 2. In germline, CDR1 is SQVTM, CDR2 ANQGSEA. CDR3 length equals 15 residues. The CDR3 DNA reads TGCAGCGTTGACGTAGCGGGGGGCTCCTACAATGAGCAGTTCTTC. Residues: CSVDVAGGSYNEQFF.

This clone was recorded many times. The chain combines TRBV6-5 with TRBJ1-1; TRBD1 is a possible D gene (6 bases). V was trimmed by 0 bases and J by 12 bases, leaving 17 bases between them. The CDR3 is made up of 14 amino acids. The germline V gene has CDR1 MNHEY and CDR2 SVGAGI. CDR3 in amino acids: CASSYSYLGRGTFF. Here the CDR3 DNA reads TGTGCCAGCAGTTACTCGTATCTAGGCAGGGGTACTTTCTTT.